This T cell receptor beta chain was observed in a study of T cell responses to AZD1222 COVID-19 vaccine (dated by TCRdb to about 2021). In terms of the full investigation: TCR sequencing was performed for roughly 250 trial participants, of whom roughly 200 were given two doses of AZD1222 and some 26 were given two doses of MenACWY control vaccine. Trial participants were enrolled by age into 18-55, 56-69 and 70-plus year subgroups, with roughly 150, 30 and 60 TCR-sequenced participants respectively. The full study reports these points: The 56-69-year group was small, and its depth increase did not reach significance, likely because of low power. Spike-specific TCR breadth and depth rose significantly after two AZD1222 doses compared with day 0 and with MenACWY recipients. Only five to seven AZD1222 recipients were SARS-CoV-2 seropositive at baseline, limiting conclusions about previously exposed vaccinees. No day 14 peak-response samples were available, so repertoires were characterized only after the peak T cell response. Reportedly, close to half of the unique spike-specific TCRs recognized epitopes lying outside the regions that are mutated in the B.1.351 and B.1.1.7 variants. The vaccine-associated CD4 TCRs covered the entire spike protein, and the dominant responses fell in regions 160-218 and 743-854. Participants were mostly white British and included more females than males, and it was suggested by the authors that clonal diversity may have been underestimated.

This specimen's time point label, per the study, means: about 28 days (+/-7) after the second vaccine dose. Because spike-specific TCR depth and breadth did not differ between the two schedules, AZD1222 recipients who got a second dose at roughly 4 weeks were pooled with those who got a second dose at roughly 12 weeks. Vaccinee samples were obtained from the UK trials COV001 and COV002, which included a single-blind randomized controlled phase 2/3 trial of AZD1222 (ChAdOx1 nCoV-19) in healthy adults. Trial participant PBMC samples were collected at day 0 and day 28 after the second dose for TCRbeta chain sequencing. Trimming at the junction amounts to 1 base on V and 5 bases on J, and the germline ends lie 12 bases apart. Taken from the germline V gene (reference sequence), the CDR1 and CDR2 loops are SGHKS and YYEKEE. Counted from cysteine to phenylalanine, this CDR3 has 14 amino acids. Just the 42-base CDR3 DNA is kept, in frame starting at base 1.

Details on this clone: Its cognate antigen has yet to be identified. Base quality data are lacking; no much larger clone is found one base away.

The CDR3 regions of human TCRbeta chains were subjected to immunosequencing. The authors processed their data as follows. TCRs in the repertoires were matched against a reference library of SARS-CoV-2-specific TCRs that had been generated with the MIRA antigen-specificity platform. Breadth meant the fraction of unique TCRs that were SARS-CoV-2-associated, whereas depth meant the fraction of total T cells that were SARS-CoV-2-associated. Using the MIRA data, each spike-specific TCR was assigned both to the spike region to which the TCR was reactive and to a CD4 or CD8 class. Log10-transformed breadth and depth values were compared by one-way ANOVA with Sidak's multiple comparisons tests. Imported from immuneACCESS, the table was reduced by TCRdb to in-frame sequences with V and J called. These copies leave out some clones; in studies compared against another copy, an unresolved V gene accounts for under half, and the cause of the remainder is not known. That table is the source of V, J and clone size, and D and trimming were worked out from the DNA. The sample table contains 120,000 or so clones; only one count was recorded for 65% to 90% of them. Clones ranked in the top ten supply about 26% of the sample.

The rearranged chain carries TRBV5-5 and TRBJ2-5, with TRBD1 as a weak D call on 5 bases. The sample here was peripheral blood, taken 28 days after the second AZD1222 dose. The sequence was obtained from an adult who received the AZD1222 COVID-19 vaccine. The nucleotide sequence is TGTGCCAGCAGCTTGCTAGGGGTGAGGGAGACCCAGTACTTC. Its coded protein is CASSLLGVRETQYF.